This T cell receptor beta chain was identified in a study of cytomegalovirus exposure and HLA in healthy donors. Study results and limitations: 150 or so TCR beta chains were listed as cytomegalovirus-associated.

In regard to this clone: Its antigen is unidentified.

Use of 60 Vbeta and 13 Jbeta primers characterized the PCR. TCRdb's copy holds only in-frame clones and misses some; the assay was immunoSEQ multiplex PCR. This sample yields roughly 150,000 clones, of which 75% are seen a single time; around 2.4% belongs to the top ten. From germline, CDR1 is SEHNR and CDR2 FQNEAQ (reference sequence). Trimming left V 5 bases short and J 8 bases short, with 13 bases between. The CDR3 is 13 amino acids. This chain connects TRBV7-9 to TRBJ2-1; weak D call: TRBD1 (5 bases). The specimen sequenced was PBMCs. This receptor was obtained from a female donor in good health and CMV-seronegative. CDR3 protein: CASSHIQAHEQFF. CDR3 DNA: TGTGCCAGCAGCCATATACAGGCCCATGAGCAGTTCTTC.